This T cell receptor beta chain was sequenced for a study of early T cells in non-severe SARS-CoV-2 infection. From the 5' RACE reads, TCRdb called clonotypes with MiXCR, one entry per CDR3 protein. The profile shows roughly 60,000 distinct CDR3 sequences, 10% to 15% of them singletons. Germline V gene data show CDR1 as GTSNPN and CDR2 as SVGIG (reference sequence). The length of the CDR3 is 12 residues. The V gene lost 0 bases and the J gene lost 7 bases, with 7 bases spanning the gap. This clonotype was recorded at least ten times. Input material: whole blood. The receptor was derived from an adult who was a healthcare worker with PCR-confirmed SARS-CoV-2 infection or an uninfected control (not recorded which). The gene calls are TRBV30 and TRBJ2-1; unclear D gene. The CDR3 spells CAWSVWENEQFF. The CDR3 DNA reads as TGTGCCTGGAGTGTATGGGAAAATGAGCAGTTCTTC.